This T cell receptor beta chain was captured in a study of human T cells and chemical hapten exposure. TCRdb redid the calling of the RACE reads with MiXCR, one entry per CDR3 protein. Among around 40,000 distinct CDR3 sequences listed, roughly 12% were seen once. Time point: patch test 3, about 24 weeks after DPC sensitization. Treatment in this sample: therapeutic diphenylcyclopropenone sensitization with weekly scalp DPC. The template was total RNA from unfractionated whole blood. V was cut by 8 bases and J by 0 bases, with 11 bases left in between. Germline V gene data show CDR1 as LGHNA and CDR2 as YSLEER. The CDR3 loop spans 15 amino acids.

This TCR derives from a woman between 35 and 50 years old with alopecia areata. Some clones in this sample may be carry-over from other donors' samples. This rearrangement joins TRBV4-3 to TRBJ2-6, with unresolved D. Sequencing used whole blood, obtained in connection with sensitization to the hapten diphenylcyclopropenone (DPC). The CDR3 DNA is TGCGCCAGCGGGGATGAACACTCTGGGGCCAACGTCCTGACTTTC. Translation: CASGDEHSGANVLTF.